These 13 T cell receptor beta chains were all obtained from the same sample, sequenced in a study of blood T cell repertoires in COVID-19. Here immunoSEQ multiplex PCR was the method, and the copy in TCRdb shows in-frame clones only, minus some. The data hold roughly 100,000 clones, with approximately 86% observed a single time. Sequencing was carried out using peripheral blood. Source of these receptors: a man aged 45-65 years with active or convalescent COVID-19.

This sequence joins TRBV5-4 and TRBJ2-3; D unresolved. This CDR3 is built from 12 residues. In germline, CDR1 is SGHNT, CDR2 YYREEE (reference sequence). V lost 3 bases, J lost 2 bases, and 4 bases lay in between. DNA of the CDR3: TGTGCCAGCAGCTCCTACACAGATACGCAGTATTTT. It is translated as CASSSYTDTQYF.

CDR3 nucleotide sequence: TGTGCCAGCAGCAAGACAGGGGTCGGGGAGACCCAGTACTTC. Translating gives CASSKTGVGETQYF. J is TRBJ2-5 and V is TRBV28; 8 bases match TRBD1. Germline V gene lookup returns CDR1 MDHEN and CDR2 SYDVKM. The V and J ends lost 6 bases and 5 bases, in that order; junction bases with no gene match: 8. The CDR3 covers 14 residues. The full variable domain, completed using reference TRBV28 and TRBJ2-5, is DVKVTQSSRYLVKRTGEKVFLECVQDMDHENMFWYRQDPGLGLRLIYFSYDVKMKEKGDIPEGYSVSREKKERFSLILESASTNQTSMYLCASSKTGVGETQYFGPGTRLLVL.

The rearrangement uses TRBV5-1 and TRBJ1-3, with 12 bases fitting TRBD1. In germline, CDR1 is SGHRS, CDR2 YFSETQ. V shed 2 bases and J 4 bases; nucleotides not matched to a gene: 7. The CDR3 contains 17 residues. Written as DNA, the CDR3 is TGCGCCAGCAGCTTTTTGGGACAGGGGGCTTCGGGAAACACCATATATTTT. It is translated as CASSFLGQGASGNTIYF.

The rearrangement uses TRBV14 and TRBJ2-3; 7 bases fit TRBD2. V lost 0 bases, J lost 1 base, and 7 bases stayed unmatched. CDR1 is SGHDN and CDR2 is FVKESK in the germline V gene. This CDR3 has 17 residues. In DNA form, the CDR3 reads TGTGCCAGCAGCCAAGATAGCCCAGGGAGGGGCACAGATACGCAGTATTTT. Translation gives CASSQDSPGRGTDTQYF.

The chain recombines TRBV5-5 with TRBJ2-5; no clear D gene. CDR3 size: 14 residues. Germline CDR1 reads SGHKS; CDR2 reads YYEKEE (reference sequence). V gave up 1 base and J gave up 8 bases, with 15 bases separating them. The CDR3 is CASSLLSVSFTQYF. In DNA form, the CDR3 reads TGTGCCAGCAGCTTGTTGTCAGTGTCTTTTACCCAGTACTTC. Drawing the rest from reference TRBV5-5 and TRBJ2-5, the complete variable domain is DAGVTQSPTHLIKTRGQQVTLRCSPISGHKSVSWYQQVLGQGPQFIFQYYEKEERGRGNFPDRFSARQFPNYSSELNVNALLLGDSALYLCASSLLSVSFTQYFGPGTRLLVL.

The CDR3 nucleotides read TGTGCCAGCAGTTACGCCGGGGGGGCCTCAGATACGCAGTATTTT. Protein: CASSYAGGASDTQYF. This rearrangement joins TRBV6-5 to TRBJ2-3; 8 nucleotides agree with TRBD2. Germline V CDR1 and CDR2: MNHEY, SVGAGI. This CDR3 spans 15 amino acids. V was clipped by 2 bases and J by 4 bases; unmatched bases: 5.

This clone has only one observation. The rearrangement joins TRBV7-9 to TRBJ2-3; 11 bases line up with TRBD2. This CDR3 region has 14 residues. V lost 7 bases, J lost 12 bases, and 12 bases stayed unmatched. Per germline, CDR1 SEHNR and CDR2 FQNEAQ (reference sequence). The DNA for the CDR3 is TGTGCCAGCACCCCAATCTTAGCGGGGGGGGACCAGTATTTT. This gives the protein CASTPILAGGDQYF.

This CDR3 is CASSSTDVPLAFF. The CDR3 coding sequence is TGTGCCAGCAGTTCGACAGATGTGCCCCTGGCTTTCTTT. The J gene is TRBJ1-1, the V gene TRBV27; TRBD1 is a possible D gene (5 bases). V was pared by 4 bases and J by 11 bases, with 17 bases between. CDR3 size: 13 residues. Germline assignment: CDR1 MNHEY and CDR2 SMNVEV (reference sequence).

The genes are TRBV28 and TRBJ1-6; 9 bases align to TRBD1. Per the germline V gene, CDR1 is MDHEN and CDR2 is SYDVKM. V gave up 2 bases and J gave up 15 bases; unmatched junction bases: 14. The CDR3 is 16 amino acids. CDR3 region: CASSLEGTGLIGGLHF. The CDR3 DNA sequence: TGTGCCAGCAGTTTAGAAGGGACAGGGCTAATCGGGGGCCTCCACTTT.

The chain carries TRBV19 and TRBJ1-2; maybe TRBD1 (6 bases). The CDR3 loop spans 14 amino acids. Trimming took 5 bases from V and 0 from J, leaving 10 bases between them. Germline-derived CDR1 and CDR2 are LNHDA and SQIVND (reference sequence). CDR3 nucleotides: TGTGCCAGTAGTCGGGACAACACTAACTATGGCTACACCTTC. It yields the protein CASSRDNTNYGYTF.

In nucleotides, the CDR3 is TGTGCCAGTAGTTCTCTACAGGGGGCGAATGGCTACACCTTC. Translated: CASSSLQGANGYTF. The chain employs TRBV19 and TRBJ1-2; 9 bases are shared with TRBD1. CDR1 is LNHDA and CDR2 is SQIVND in the germline V gene (reference sequence). Trimming took 5 bases from V and 6 from J; bases not matched to a gene: 7. CDR3 size: 14 residues. The variable domain in full, with the rest retrieved from reference TRBV19 and TRBJ1-2, is DGGITQSPKYLFRKEGQNVTLSCEQNLNHDAMYWYRQDPGQGLRLIYYSQIVNDFQKGDIAEGYSVSREKKESFPLTVTSAQKNPTAFYLCASSSLQGANGYTFGSGTRLTVV.

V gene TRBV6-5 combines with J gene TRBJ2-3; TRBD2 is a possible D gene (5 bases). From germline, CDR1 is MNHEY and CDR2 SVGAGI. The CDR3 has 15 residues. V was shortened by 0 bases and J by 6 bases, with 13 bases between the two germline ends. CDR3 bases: TGTGCCAGCAGTTACTCCTCGGGAAAAAGGGATACGCAGTATTTT. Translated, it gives CASSYSSGKRDTQYF.

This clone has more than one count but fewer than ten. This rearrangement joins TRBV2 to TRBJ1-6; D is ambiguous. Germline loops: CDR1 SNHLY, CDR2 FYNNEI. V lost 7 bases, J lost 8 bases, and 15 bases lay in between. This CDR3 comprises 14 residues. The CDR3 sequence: CASKGLVADSPLHF. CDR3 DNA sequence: TGTGCCAGCAAAGGTCTGGTAGCGGATTCACCCCTCCACTTT.